This T cell receptor (beta chain) was profiled in a study of blood T cell repertoires in COVID-19. Background on the study: The cDNA or gDNA used as material had been derived from T cells, B-cell-depleted T cells, or PBMCs.

The CDR3 consists of 16 residues. V lost 0 bases and J 8 bases, leaving 17 bases between the germline ends. The germline V gene has CDR1 MGHRA and CDR2 YSYEKL. Original handling: Reference gene primer amplification in the assay estimated nucleated cell counts. The repertoire was sequenced with immunoSEQ multiplex PCR; TCRdb's copy has only in-frame clones and lacks some. V, J and clone size are those of that table, while D and trimming were read from the DNA. The sample holds over 200,000 clones, over 70% seen once. This TCR was sampled from a woman of 80 years or more with acute or convalescent COVID-19. The sequencing sample was made of peripheral blood. The genes are TRBV4-1 and TRBJ2-1; the D gene is possibly TRBD2 (7 bases). The CDR3 bases are TGCGCCAGCAGCCAAGAAAGGGGGAGGGCCGTCGATGAGCAGTTCTTC. Translating it yields CASSQERGRAVDEQFF.